Below are 15 T cell receptor beta chains sequenced from a single sample in a study of T cells after yellow fever vaccination. From the 5' RACE reads, TCRdb called clonotypes with MiXCR, one entry per CDR3 protein. The profile shows some 150,000 distinct CDR3 sequences, approximately 10% of them singletons. Specimen: CD8+ T cells sorted from PBMCs, collected 15 days after the yellow fever booster vaccination. Receptors were obtained from a man aged 18 to 30 who received the YFV17D yellow fever vaccine.

In this sample, this clonotype turned up a few times. The V call is TRBV7-9, the J call TRBJ1-5; D gene uncertain. V lost 4 bases to trimming and J lost 7 bases, with 17 bases between them. Germline V CDR1 and CDR2: SEHNR, FQNEAQ (reference sequence). CDR3 length: 15 amino acids. The CDR3 loop reads CASSSGISEGQPQHF. CDR3 bases: TGTGCCAGCAGCTCGGGGATCTCGGAGGGACAGCCCCAGCATTTT.

CDR3 DNA: TGCAGTGCTAGAGATATTGGGGTGACAGGGACGTACGAGCAGTACTTC. As protein: CSARDIGVTGTYEQYF. The rearrangement links TRBV20-1 to TRBJ2-7, with 7 bases matching TRBD1. The CDR3 runs 16 residues. Germline trimming cut 0 bases from V and 4 bases from J; bases unmatched to any gene: 12. Germline values: CDR1 DFQATT, CDR2 SNEGSKA (reference sequence).

This clonotype was observed a few times. CDR3 residues: CASSYSPAESQETQYF. For the CDR3, the DNA is TGTGCCAGCAGTTACTCTCCGGCGGAATCTCAAGAGACCCAGTACTTC. J is TRBJ2-5 and V is TRBV6-5; D call uncertain. The length of the CDR3 is 16 residues. V dropped 0 bases and J dropped 2 bases, with 13 bases sitting between them. Germline CDR1 reads MNHEY; CDR2 reads SVGAGI.

The V gene is TRBV7-9, the J gene TRBJ2-3; weak D call: TRBD2 (5 bases). Looked up from germline, CDR1 is SEHNR and CDR2 is FQNEAQ (reference sequence). This CDR3 comprises 17 residues. Trimming took off 5 bases at V and 3 bases at J, with 21 bases between the two ends. The CDR3 nucleotides are TGTGCCAGCAGCCCACCCCCCTGGAGGATGAGTACAGATACGCAGTATTTT. Translated, it gives CASSPPPWRMSTDTQYF.

This clonotype was found a few times. The genes are TRBV7-6 and TRBJ2-3; TRBD1 aligns across 11 bases. Germline V gives CDR1 SGHVS, CDR2 FNYEAQ. V gave up 3 bases and J gave up 0 bases; unmatched junction bases: 8. The CDR3 is 18 residues long. CDR3 loop: CASSFGQGALPSTDTQYF. The CDR3 DNA reads as TGTGCCAGCAGCTTTGGACAGGGGGCGCTTCCTAGCACAGATACGCAGTATTTT.

The chain couples TRBV18 to TRBJ2-7, with D possibly called TRBD1 or TRBD2 (6 bases each). The CDR3 is made up of 14 amino acids. Germline assignment: CDR1 KGHSH and CDR2 LQKENI. V lost 6 bases, J lost 2 bases, and 14 bases lay in between. CDR3 in amino acids: CASSGGGGPYEQYV. The CDR3 DNA follows: TGTGCCAGCTCCGGAGGGGGTGGCCCCTACGAGCAGTACGTC.

This chain uses TRBV27 with TRBJ1-2; TRBD1 aligns across 7 bases. The CDR3 contains 15 residues. With 5 bases clipped from V and 1 base from J, the junction kept 7 bases outside the gene matches. Looked up from germline, CDR1 is MNHEY and CDR2 is SMNVEV (reference sequence). The CDR3 DNA follows: TGTGCCAGCAGTCCCGGACAGGAAATTAACTATGGCTACACCTTC. Translated, it gives CASSPGQEINYGYTF.

This chain uses TRBV6-5 with TRBJ2-4, with D hard to call. CDR3 length: 14 amino acids. CDR1 and CDR2 from the germline V gene are MNHEY and SVGAGI. Trimming removed 6 bases at V and 0 bases at J, with 9 bases between. CDR3 DNA sequence: TGTGCCAGCAGCCCCGTACTAGCCAAAAACATTCAGTACTTC. Translating it yields CASSPVLAKNIQYF.

The table lists this clonotype with a few counts. J is TRBJ2-1 and V is TRBV6-5; 8 nucleotides match TRBD1. Germline loops: CDR1 MNHEY, CDR2 SVGAGI. Trimming cost V 6 bases and J 5 bases; bases outside gene matches: 3. This CDR3 comprises 13 residues. This chain's CDR3 is CASRGDRNNEQFF. CDR3 in DNA: TGTGCCAGCAGGGGGGACAGGAACAATGAGCAGTTCTTC.

There are a few counts of this clonotype. This chain links TRBV7-6 with TRBJ2-3, with a weak D call TRBD1 (6 bases). Trimming took 0 bases from V and 4 from J, leaving 20 bases between them. The length of the CDR3 is 18 residues. CDR1 and CDR2 (germline): SGHVS, FNYEAQ. CDR3 nucleotide sequence: TGTGCCAGCAGCTTAGCCGTGGGAAGCGGCCCAGGGGCAGATACGCAGTATTTT. Translation: CASSLAVGSGPGADTQYF.

This clonotype was picked up many times. The chain recombines TRBV3-1 with TRBJ2-2; 9 nucleotides match TRBD1. Germline CDR1 reads LGHDT; CDR2 reads YNNKEL (reference sequence). The CDR3 runs to 16 residues. J lost 4 bases, V lost 4 bases, and 7 bases had no gene match. This CDR3 is CASSPGQGLITGELFF. CDR3 in DNA: TGTGCCAGCAGCCCCGGACAGGGGTTGATCACCGGGGAGCTGTTTTTT. Using reference TRBV3-1 and TRBJ2-2 for the parts outside the CDR3, the full variable domain is DTAVSQTPKYLVTQMGNDKSIKCEQNLGHDTMYWYKQDSKKFLKIMFSYNNKELIINETVPNRFSPKSPDKAHLNLHINSLELGDSAVYFCASSPGQGLITGELFFGEGSRLTVL.

V and J are TRBV12-3 or TRBV12-4 and TRBJ2-7, with D unclear. CDR3 size: 13 residues. V gave up 5 bases and J gave up 6 bases, with 14 bases separating them. Here the CDR3 DNA reads TGTGCCAGCAGTGGTGGGTTCTCTGTCGAGCAGTACTTC. Its translation: CASSGGFSVEQYF.

The genes are TRBV6-2 or TRBV6-3 and TRBJ2-7; D possibly matches TRBD1 or TRBD2 (6 bases each). Per the germline V gene, CDR1 is MNHEY and CDR2 is SVGEGT. With 5 bases removed from V and 3 bases from J, the gap between germline ends came to 11 bases. There are 13 residues in the CDR3. In DNA form, the CDR3 reads TGTGCCAGCAGTCCGAGGGGGGTCTACGAGCAGTACGTC. It is translated as CASSPRGVYEQYV.

The rearrangement uses TRBV7-2 and TRBJ2-4; D may be TRBD1 (6 bases). The CDR3 is 15 amino acids. The V end was cut by 4 bases, the J end by 8 bases, with 18 bases between. CDR1 is SGHTA, CDR2 FQGNSA, per germline. In DNA, the CDR3 is TGTGCCAGCAGCTATCCAGGGGACACCAAGGACATTCAGTACTTC. Encoded protein: CASSYPGDTKDIQYF.

V and J are TRBV4-2 and TRBJ1-1; 10 bases are a match to TRBD1. Trimming cost V 8 bases and J 11 bases; bases outside gene matches: 5. The CDR3 spans 11 residues. Germline CDR1 and CDR2: LGHNA and YNFKEQ. Written as DNA, the CDR3 is TGTGCCAGCTGGGGACAGGGGATGGCTTTCTTT. Its protein is CASWGQGMAFF.